This T cell receptor beta chain was identified in a study of cytomegalovirus exposure and HLA in healthy donors (TCRdb year 2017). Broadly, across the study: An earlier analysis of 587 of the donors reported around 280 Gb of sequence data and 117 million unique TCR beta sequences obtained from around 180 million T cells. The T cell repertoires of several hundred subjects were profiled by immunosequencing and related to cytomegalovirus serostatus. In a later genetic analysis, genome-wide SNP genotypes for about 65% of the 666 donors were used, and that subset was treated as a discovery cohort. To study patterns of TCR occurrence, a later analysis re-analyzed previously published TCR beta repertoires from around 670 donors and added high-resolution HLA genotyping. HLA typing covered class I and class II loci at four-digit resolution. Along with the roughly 670-subject first cohort, a separate validation cohort of over 90 different subjects was used. The number of typed donors differed by locus: roughly 620-640 for A, B, C, DRB1 and DQB1; approximately 540 for DQA1; around 580 for DPA1; and some 470 for DPB1. Donor age, sex, ethnicity and CMV serostatus were compiled together with the repertoire data. An early release covering approximately 600 HLA-typed donors comprised approximately 300 gigabases of sequencing data and approximately 80 million unique TCR sequences. Every discovery cohort repertoire had been produced on one sequencing platform. In the later analysis, no new phenotypic data were used to find candidate immune exposures; instead, reliance was placed on TCR beta sequences and their occurrence across donors. High-throughput TCR immunosequencing, statistical association of individual TCRs with disease status, and machine learning were combined to predict cytomegalovirus infection status. The study aimed to test whether cataloging public T cell receptors could reveal signatures of past pathogen exposure. Among about 390 genotyped donors of the cohort, an average of around 240,000 unique TCR beta nucleotide sequences were sequenced per donor, 15% to 20% of them non-productive. The genetic ancestry cluster associated with self-reported Caucasian donors included around four fifths of the approximately 430 genotyped donors. Four or five DR-DQ haplotypes were treated as single units for association and clustering because of strong linkage in the cohort. To decide whether each TCR beta V gene segment behaved as functional or pseudogenic, an earlier analysis of some 540 of the donors relied on high-throughput TCR beta sequencing.

Compared with germline, V lacks 4 bases and J lacks 2 bases; bases without a gene match: 2. The CDR1 and CDR2 encoded by the germline V gene are SGHTA and FQGNSA. The CDR3 contains 14 residues, cysteine and phenylalanine counted. Here the CDR3 DNA is all that survives: 42 bases in frame from base 1. Library generation was performed with the immunoSEQ multiplex PCR assay. For the multiplex PCR, a mixture combining 60 forward primers for TCR Vbeta segments and 13 reverse primers for TCR Jbeta segments was used. The CDR3 region of rearranged TCR beta genes was amplified from genomic DNA by a multiplex PCR assay. On the Illumina HiSeq System, the amplified TCR beta libraries were sequenced as 87-base-pair reads. Per the source publication's procedure: In a later analysis, some 80 million unique TCR beta chains were counted across the 666 repertoires, and approximately 9.9 million of these chains were shared by at least two donors. Raw reads were error-corrected and collapsed into unique sequences with a nearest-neighbor algorithm that merged closely related sequences to remove PCR and sequencing errors. Alignment of CDR3 sequences to IMGT reference sequences was used to assign V, D and J gene segments. For a sequence to be retained, at least a six-nucleotide match to both a V gene segment and a J gene segment was required. A rearrangement was called productive if the CDR3 had no stop codons and remained in frame with V and J, and every other rearrangement was called non-productive. Following IMGT convention, CDR3 was defined as the stretch from the second conserved V-encoded cysteine to the conserved J-encoded phenylalanine. In an earlier analysis of approximately 500 of the donors, sequences lacking an unambiguous match to a single V gene segment were excluded. An earlier analysis of 550 to 650 of the donors classified V segments as functional when productive rearrangements were above 56.7% and as segregating when the standard deviation between donors was above 5%. A statistical classification framework was developed to diagnose cytomegalovirus status using the catalog of TCR beta chain sequences. V and J gene assignment, in a later analysis, came from comparing TCR nucleotide sequences with IMGT/GENE-DB human TR gene sequences. In a later analysis, CDR3 sequences and most-parsimonious VDJ recombination scenarios were assigned using the TCRdist pipeline. A later analysis defined each TCR beta chain by its CDR3 amino acid sequence plus V-gene family, and excluded reads lacking a unique V-gene family. As a way to deal with suspected cross-contamination and a sequencing artifact, a later analysis dropped under 600 nucleotide sequences that were highly shared and had low generation probability. In a later analysis, a clonal expansion index was calculated for each public chain from normalized within-repertoire ranks of inferred template counts. In a later analysis, generation probabilities were computed using a VDJ recombination model fitted to out-of-frame rearrangements, and the results were checked against IGoR. In a later analysis, TCR-TCR, TCR-HLA and TCR-CMV co-occurrence was scored with hypergeometric tests, and a repertoire-size bias correction was applied to TCR pairs. False discovery rates were estimated in a later analysis by permuting HLA or CMV assignments 20 times. In a later analysis, co-occurring TCRs were grouped with DBSCAN, and TCRdist sequence similarity was added when clustering was performed within HLA-allele-positive subsets. For co-occurrence clustering, repertoires with fewer than 30,000 or more than 120,000 public chains were excluded, along with roughly 5 repertoires with anomalous nucleotide sharing. TCRdb's version of the immuneACCESS table is confined to in-frame rearrangements and falls short of the full clone set. An unresolved V gene accounts for under half of the shortfall where checked; the remainder is of unknown origin. The DNA gave D and trimming, while V, J and clone size come from that table. Recorded for this sample are around 170,000 clones; more than 65% of them occurred a single time. The ten largest account for less than 4.5% of the sample.

For this clone: Its antigen specificity is not known. No much larger clone exists at a distance of one base, and base qualities are not known. The same CDR3 also results from other DNA sequences found in this sample.

Broader findings and caveats from the paper: While some public TCRs were present in many individuals, most TCR sequences turned up only very rarely across donors. Cytomegalovirus status was reported to be diagnosed by the classifier with high specificity and sensitivity in both the original and validation cohorts. This cohort had only TCR beta chains sequenced, and the lack of alpha or paired-chain data limited which features could be detected. When HLA alleles, especially DR and DQ, strongly co-occurred, attributing TCR associations to individual alleles was difficult. According to a later analysis, TCR association rates differed among HLA loci, with DRB1 alleles showing the most associated TCRs and HLA-C alleles showing the fewest. The only immune exposure information available for the cohort was CMV serostatus. The presence/absence analyses assumed that sequencing depth was roughly uniform across donors, and that assumption may not be true. The earlier analysis of approximately 590 of the donors excluded seventeen rarely observed V segments, including chromosome 9 orphons, because counts were too low. The authors suggested that the approach could potentially be generalized to other disease states and immunological phenotypes. Because some donors lacked HLA typing at each locus, the association tests relied only on the typed subset. A later analysis found that HLA-associated TCR beta chains were more clonally expanded and had lower generation probabilities than equally common non-associated chains. In vitro tests confirmed that a few of the cytomegalovirus-associated TCR beta chains recognize cytomegalovirus antigens. A later analysis associated 17,000 or so TCR beta sequences with specific HLA alleles at a false discovery rate of 0.05. A further reported finding was that TCR beta sequences accurately predicted the HLA-A and HLA-B alleles for most subjects in the first cohort. Most CMV-associated TCR beta chains appeared to be HLA-restricted in a later analysis, and the HLA associations seemed to be driven largely by CMV exposure. The study gave a list of about 150 TCR beta chains associated with cytomegalovirus. Broadly in line with IMGT annotations, most TCR beta V segments showed up in productive rearrangements about 90% or about 30% of the time in an earlier analysis of several hundred of the donors. An association between a missense DCLRE1C variant and V-gene and J-gene trimming of TCR beta chains was found in a later genetic analysis and replicated in an independent cohort. A cluster of highly shared sequence variants was judged likely to be a technical artifact of the sequencing pipeline. Correlated functional status among segregating V segments might be attributable to linkage disequilibrium, but an unknown experimental factor could not be ruled out. Because the 87-base-pair reads could not distinguish some IMGT-functional V segments, including TRBV6-2 and TRBV6-3, those segments were excluded. According to a later genetic analysis, donors in an Asian-associated ancestry cluster had fewer N-insertions in productive TCRs than the roughly 670-donor mean. A later analysis reported that several top co-occurrence clusters appeared linked to parvovirus B19, influenza, CMV and Epstein-Barr virus.

In total, more than 500 healthy bone marrow donors made up the cohort. At the time of sampling, every cohort member was nominally healthy, though immune exposures that went unrecorded were likely present. The donor tested CMV seronegative and was one of the 352 seronegative cohort members. Every donor gave a peripheral blood sample, and the peripheral blood mononuclear cells from that sample were used for TCR beta sequencing. The Qiagen DNeasy Blood Extraction Kit was used to extract genomic DNA from the blood cell samples. The rearranged chain carries TRBV7-2 and TRBJ1-5; 7 middle bases align to TRBD1. The receptor was isolated from a man between 45 and 60 years old in good health and CMV-seronegative. The specimen sequenced was PBMCs. Here the CDR3 is given as CASSSDRGNQPQHF. The nucleotide sequence reads as follows: TGTGCCAGCAGCTCAGACAGGGGCAATCAGCCCCAGCATTTT.